Listed below are T cell receptor delta chains from one sample, sequenced in a study of gamma-delta T cells after stem cell transplantation. TCRdb made new clone calls on the RT-PCR reads using CATT. The sample records some 600 delta-chain clones, over 20% being singletons. Sequenced sample: gamma-delta T cells. All receptors derive from a human donor. It is not recorded whose cells these are; they may come from a transplant donor. CDR3s include the opening cysteine and the closing phenylalanine or tryptophan. The order of the fields is J gene, V gene, clone size, D gene, CDR3 protein, CDR3 DNA. A D gene is named only where the DNA matches it firmly. A clone size is listed for some rows: how often the clone was seen (once, few, many), or a class if it is expanded.

>TRDJ1|TRDV1|medium-sized|TRDD3
CALGELGVLLLTLGDTGALIF
TGTGCTCTTGGGGAACTAGGGGTCCTCCTACTGACCCTGGGGGATACAGGAGCACTCATCTTT
>TRDJ1|TRDV1|medium-sized|-
CALGGGDNCDTRGYTDKLIF
TGTGCTCTTGGGGGAGGGGACAACTGCGATACGCGGGGGTACACCGATAAACTCATCTTT
>TRDJ1|TRDV2|large|TRDD3
CACDIWGIATDKLIF
TGTGCCTGTGACATCTGGGGGATAGCTACCGATAAACTCATCTTT
>TRDJ1|TRDV2|-|-
CACFPLVRDTDKLIF
TGTGCCTGCTTCCCCTTGGTACGGGACACCGATAAACTCATCTTT
>TRDJ1|TRDV1|large|-
CALGERETSVHHCSDKLIF
TGTGCTCTTGGGGAACGTGAGACGTCCGTACACCATTGTTCCGATAAACTCATCTTT
>TRDJ1|TRDV3|large|TRDD3
CAVKPFLLRGGDTGTDKLIF
TGTGCCGTGAAGCCTTTCCTACTTCGAGGGGGGGATACTGGCACCGATAAACTCATCTTT
>TRDJ1|TRDV2|-|TRDD3
CACGWGIRLIF
TGTGCCTGTGGATGGGGGATACGTCTCATCTTT
>TRDJ1|TRDV2|-|-
CACDAPNTDKLIF
TGTGCCTGTGACGCCCCTAACACCGATAAACTCATCTTT
>TRDJ1|TRDV1|-|TRDD3
CALGELPRVGGGGGIIDKLIF
TGTGCTCTTGGGGAACTCCCCCGGGTTGGTGGCGGCGGGGGGATCATCGATAAACTCATCTTT
>TRDJ1|TRDV2|large|TRDD3
CACDTLTLGDTATDKLIF
TGTGCCTGTGACACCCTTACCTTGGGGGATACCGCCACCGATAAACTCATCTTT
>TRDJ1|TRDV2|once|TRDD3
CACDTVGIQRGYTDKLIF
TGTGCCTGTGACACCGTGGGGATACAAAGGGGCTACACCGATAAACTCATCTTT